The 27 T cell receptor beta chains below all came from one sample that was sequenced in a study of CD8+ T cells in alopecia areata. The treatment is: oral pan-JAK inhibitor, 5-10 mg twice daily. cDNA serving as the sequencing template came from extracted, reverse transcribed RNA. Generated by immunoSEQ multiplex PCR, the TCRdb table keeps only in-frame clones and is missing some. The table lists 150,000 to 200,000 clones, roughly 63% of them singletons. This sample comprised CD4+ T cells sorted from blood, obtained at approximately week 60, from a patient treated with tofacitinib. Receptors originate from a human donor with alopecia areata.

CDR3 loop: CASASGLSEQYF. CDR3 nucleotides: TGTGCCAGCGCCTCGGGGTTATCCGAGCAGTACTTC. The chain has TRBV9 and TRBJ2-7, with D perhaps TRBD2 (5 bases). V was clipped by 7 bases and J by 6 bases, with 14 bases between them. CDR1 SGDLS and CDR2 YYNGEE come from the germline V gene. CDR3 length: 12 amino acids.

The CDR3 loop reads CASGEETQYF. CDR3 bases: TGTGCTAGTGGTGAAGAGACCCAGTACTTC. V usage is TRBV12-5 and J usage is TRBJ2-5; D gene unclear. CDR3 length equals 10 residues. V was shortened by 5 bases and J by 3 bases, with 1 base between the two germline ends. Germline V CDR1 and CDR2: LGHNT, FRNRAP. The variable domain in full, completed from reference TRBV12-5 and TRBJ2-5, reads DARVTQTPRHKVTEMGQEVTMRCQPILGHNTVFWYRQTMMQGLELLAYFRNRAPLDDSGMPKDRFSAEMPDATLATLKIQPSEPRDSAVYFCASGEETQYFGPGTRLLVL.

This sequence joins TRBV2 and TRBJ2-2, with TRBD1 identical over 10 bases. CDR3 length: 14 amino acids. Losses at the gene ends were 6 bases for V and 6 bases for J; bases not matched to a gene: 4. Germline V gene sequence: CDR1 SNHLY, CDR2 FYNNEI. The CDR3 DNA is TGTGCCAGCAGGACAGGACAGGGGGCCGGGGAGCTGTTTTTT. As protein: CASRTGQGAGELFF.

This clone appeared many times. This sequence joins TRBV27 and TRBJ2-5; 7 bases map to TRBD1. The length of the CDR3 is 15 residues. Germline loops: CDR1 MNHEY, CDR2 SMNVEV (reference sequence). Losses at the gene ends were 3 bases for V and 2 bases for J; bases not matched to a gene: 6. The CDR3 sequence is CASSFAGTVQETQYF. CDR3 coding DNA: TGTGCCAGCAGTTTCGCCGGGACAGTACAAGAGACCCAGTACTTC.

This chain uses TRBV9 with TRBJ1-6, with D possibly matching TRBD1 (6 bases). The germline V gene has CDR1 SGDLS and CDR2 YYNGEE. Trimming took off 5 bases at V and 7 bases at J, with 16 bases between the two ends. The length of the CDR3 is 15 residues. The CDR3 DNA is TGTGCCAGCAGGGTGGACAGTTCGGTAAATTCACCCCTCCACTTT. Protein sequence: CASRVDSSVNSPLHF.

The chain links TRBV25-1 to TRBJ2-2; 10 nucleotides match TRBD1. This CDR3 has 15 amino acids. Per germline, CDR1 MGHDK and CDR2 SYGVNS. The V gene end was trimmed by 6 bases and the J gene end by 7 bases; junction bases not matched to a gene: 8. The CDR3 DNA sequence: TGTGCCAGCAGCGAACCGGGACAGGGGCACGGGGAGCTGTTTTTT. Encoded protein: CASSEPGQGHGELFF.

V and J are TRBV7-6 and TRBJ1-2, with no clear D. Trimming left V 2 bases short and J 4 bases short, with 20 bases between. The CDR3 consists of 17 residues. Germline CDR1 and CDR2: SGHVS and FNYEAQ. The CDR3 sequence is CASSLSLRNTESYGYTF. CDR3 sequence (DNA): TGTGCCAGCAGCTTATCCCTCCGCAACACCGAAAGCTATGGCTACACCTTC.

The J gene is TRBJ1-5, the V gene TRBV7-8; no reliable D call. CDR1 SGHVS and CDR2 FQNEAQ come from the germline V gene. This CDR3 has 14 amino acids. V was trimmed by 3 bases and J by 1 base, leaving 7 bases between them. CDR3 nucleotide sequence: TGTGCCAGCAGCTTGGGCAGAAGCAATCAGCCCCAGCATTTT. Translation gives CASSLGRSNQPQHF. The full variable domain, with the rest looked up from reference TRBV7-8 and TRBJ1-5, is GAGVSQSPRYKVAKRGQDVALRCDPISGHVSLFWYQQALGQGPEFLTYFQNEAQLDKSGLPSDRFFAERPEGSVSTLKIQRTQQEDSAVYLCASSLGRSNQPQHFGDGTRLSIL.

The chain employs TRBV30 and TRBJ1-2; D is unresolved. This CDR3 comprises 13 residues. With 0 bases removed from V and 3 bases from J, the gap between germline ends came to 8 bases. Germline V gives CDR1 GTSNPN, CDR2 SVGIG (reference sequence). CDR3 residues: CAWSVYGDYGYTF. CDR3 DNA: TGTGCCTGGAGTGTATACGGCGACTATGGCTACACCTTC. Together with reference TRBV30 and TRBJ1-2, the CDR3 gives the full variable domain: SQTIHQWPATLVQPVGSPLSLECTVEGTSNPNLYWYRQAAGRGLQLLFYSVGIGQISSEVPQNLSASRPQDRQFILSSKKLLLSDSGFYLCAWSVYGDYGYTFGSGTRLTVV.

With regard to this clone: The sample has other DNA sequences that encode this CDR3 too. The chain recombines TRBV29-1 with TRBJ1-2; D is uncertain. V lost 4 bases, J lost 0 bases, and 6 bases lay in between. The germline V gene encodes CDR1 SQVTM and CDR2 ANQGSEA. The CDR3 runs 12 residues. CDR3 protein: CSVAAANYGYTF. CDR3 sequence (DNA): TGCAGCGTTGCCGCGGCTAACTATGGCTACACCTTC.

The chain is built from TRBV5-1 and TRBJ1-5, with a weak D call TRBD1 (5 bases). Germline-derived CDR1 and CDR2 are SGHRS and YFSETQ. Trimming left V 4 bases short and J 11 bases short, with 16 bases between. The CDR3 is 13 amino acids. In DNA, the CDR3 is TGCGCCAGCAGCCCCGACAGTCCGGGGACCCAGCATTTT. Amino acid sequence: CASSPDSPGTQHF.

The CDR3 region is CASSQDPGTGTMNTEAFF. CDR3 coding DNA: TGCGCCAGCAGCCAAGATCCGGGGACAGGAACCATGAACACTGAAGCTTTCTTT. The chain combines TRBV4-1 with TRBJ1-1; 8 positions agree with TRBD1. Per germline, CDR1 MGHRA and CDR2 YSYEKL. V gave up 0 bases and J gave up 0 bases; unmatched junction bases: 9. The CDR3 extends over 18 amino acids.

CDR3 amino acids: CSVARQSSNTEAFF. CDR3 DNA: TGCAGCGTGGCCAGACAGAGTTCGAACACTGAAGCTTTCTTT. This chain uses TRBV29-1 with TRBJ1-1; D may be TRBD1 (5 bases). V was clipped by 6 bases and J by 1 base, with 15 bases between them. Germline V gene data show CDR1 as SQVTM and CDR2 as ANQGSEA. The CDR3 runs 14 residues.

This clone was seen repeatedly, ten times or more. As DNA, the CDR3 is TGTGCCAGCACCAAGGGTGGGGCGGTTAACTATGGCTACACCTTC. Residues: CASTKGGAVNYGYTF. J is TRBJ1-2 and V is TRBV7-9, with a tentative D call TRBD1 (5 bases). The CDR3 runs 15 residues. Germline CDR1 SEHNR, CDR2 FQNEAQ (reference sequence). V was pared by 7 bases and J by 1 base, with 16 bases between.

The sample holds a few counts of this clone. This CDR3 is CSVPTDLGNTGELFF. CDR3 bases: TGCAGCGTCCCCACCGATCTGGGCAACACCGGGGAGCTGTTTTTT. The chain links TRBV29-1 to TRBJ2-2; D gene uncertain. Trimming removed 6 bases from V and 2 bases from J, with 16 bases in between. The CDR3 loop spans 15 amino acids. CDR1 is SQVTM, CDR2 ANQGSEA, per germline.

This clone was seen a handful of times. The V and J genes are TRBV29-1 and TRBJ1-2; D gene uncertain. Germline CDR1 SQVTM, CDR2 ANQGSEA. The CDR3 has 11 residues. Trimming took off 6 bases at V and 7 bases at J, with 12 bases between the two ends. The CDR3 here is CSVFQTPGYTF. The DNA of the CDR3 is TGCAGCGTCTTCCAGACCCCTGGCTACACCTTC.

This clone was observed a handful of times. The CDR3 loop reads CASSYSAGKETQYF. The CDR3 coding sequence is TGTGCCAGCAGTTACTCGGCGGGGAAAGAGACCCAGTACTTC. The chain links TRBV6-5 to TRBJ2-5, with a possible D match to TRBD2 (6 bases). CDR1 is MNHEY and CDR2 is SVGAGI in the germline V gene. The CDR3 length is 14 residues. V was cut by 0 bases and J by 3 bases, with 8 bases left in between.

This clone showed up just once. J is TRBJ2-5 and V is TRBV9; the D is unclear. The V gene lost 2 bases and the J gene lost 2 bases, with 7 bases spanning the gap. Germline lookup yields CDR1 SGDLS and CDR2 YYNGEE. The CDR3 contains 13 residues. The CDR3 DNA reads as TGTGCCAGCAGCGTGAGTTCTCAAGAGACCCAGTACTTC. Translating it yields CASSVSSQETQYF. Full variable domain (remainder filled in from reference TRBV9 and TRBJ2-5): DSGVTQTPKHLITATGQRVTLRCSPRSGDLSVYWYQQSLDQGLQFLIQYYNGEERAKGNILERFSAQQFPDLHSELNLSSLELGDSALYFCASSVSSQETQYFGPGTRLLVL.

The CDR3 is CASSREMGQVSYEQYF. The CDR3 region has the DNA TGCGCCAGCAGCCGAGAGATGGGACAGGTCTCCTACGAGCAGTACTTC. V is TRBV4-1 and J is TRBJ2-7, with 8 bases lining up with TRBD1. Germline CDR1 reads MGHRA; CDR2 reads YSYEKL. Unmatched junction bases numbered 8, after V lost 4 bases and J lost 0 bases. The CDR3 runs 16 residues.

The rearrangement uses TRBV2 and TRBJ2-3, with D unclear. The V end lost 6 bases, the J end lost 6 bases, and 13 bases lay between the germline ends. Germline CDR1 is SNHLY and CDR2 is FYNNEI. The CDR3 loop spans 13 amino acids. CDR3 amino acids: CASRPWAPDTQYF. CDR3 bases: TGTGCCAGCAGGCCCTGGGCCCCGGATACGCAGTATTTT.

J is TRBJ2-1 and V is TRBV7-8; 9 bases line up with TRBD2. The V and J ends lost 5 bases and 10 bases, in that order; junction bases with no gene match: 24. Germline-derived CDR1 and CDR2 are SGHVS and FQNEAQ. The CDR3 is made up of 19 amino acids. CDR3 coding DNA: TGTGCCAGCAGCCCGCCCAGGTTGGCTAGCGGGAAGCTCTCGTTAGAGCAGTTCTTC. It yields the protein CASSPPRLASGKLSLEQFF.

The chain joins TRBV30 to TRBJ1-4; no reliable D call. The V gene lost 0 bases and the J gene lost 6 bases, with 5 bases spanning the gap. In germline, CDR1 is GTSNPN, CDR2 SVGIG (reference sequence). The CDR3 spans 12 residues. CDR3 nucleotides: TGTGCCTGGAGTGTACAGCATGAAAAACTGTTTTTT. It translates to CAWSVQHEKLFF.

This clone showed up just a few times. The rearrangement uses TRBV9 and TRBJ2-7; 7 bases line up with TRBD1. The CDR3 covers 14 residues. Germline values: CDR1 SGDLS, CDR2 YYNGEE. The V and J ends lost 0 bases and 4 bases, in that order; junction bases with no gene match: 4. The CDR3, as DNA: TGTGCCAGCAGCGTAGCAGGCAGGGGGTACGAGCAGTACTTC. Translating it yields CASSVAGRGYEQYF.

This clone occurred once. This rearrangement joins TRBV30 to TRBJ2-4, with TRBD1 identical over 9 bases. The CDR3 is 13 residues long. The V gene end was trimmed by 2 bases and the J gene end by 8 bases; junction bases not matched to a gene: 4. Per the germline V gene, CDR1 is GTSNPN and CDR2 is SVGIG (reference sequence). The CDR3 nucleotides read TGTGCCTGGAGTCCTCGGGACAGGGACATTCAGTACTTC. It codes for CAWSPRDRDIQYF.

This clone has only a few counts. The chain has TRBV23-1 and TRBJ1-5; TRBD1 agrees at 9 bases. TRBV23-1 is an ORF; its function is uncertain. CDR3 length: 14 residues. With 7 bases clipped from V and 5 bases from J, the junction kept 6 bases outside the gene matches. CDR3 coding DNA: TGCGCCAGCACCCATCGACAGGGGGATCAGCCCCAGCATTTT. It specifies CASTHRQGDQPQHF.

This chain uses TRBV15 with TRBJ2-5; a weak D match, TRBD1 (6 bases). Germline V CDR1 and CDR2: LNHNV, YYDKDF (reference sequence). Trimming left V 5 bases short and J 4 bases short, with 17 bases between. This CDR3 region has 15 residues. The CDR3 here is CATSPYDRLVETQYF. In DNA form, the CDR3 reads TGTGCCACCAGCCCCTACGACAGGCTCGTAGAGACCCAGTACTTC.

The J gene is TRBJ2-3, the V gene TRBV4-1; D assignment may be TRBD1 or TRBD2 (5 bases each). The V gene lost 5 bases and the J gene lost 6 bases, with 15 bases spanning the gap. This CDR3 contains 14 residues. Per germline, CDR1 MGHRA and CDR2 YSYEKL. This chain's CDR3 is CASSGGAGADTQYF. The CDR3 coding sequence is TGCGCCAGCAGCGGAGGAGCTGGGGCTGATACGCAGTATTTT.